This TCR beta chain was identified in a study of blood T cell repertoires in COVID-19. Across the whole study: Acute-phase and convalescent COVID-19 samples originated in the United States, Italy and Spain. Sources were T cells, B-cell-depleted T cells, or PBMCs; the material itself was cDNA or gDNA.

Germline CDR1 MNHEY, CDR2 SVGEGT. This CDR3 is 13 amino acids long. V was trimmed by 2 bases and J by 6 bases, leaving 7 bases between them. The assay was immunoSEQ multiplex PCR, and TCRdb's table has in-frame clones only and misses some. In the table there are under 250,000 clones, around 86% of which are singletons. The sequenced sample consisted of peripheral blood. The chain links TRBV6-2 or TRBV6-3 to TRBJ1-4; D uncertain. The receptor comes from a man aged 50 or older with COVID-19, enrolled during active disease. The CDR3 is CASSYSGDEKLFF. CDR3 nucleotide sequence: TGTGCCAGCAGTTACAGCGGGGATGAAAAACTGTTTTTT.